The 2 T cell receptor beta chains presented below share a single source sample, sequenced in a study of cytomegalovirus exposure and HLA in healthy donors. PCR used 60 Vbeta primers and 13 Jbeta primers. Generated by immunoSEQ multiplex PCR, the TCRdb table keeps only in-frame clones and is missing some. The listing contains nearly 35,000 clones. Sequenced input: PBMCs. These receptors came from a woman between 40 and 55 years old in good health and CMV-seropositive.

V is TRBV7-2 and J is TRBJ2-1; the match to TRBD2 covers 9 bases. The CDR3 loop spans 18 amino acids. Germline V gene lookup returns CDR1 SGHTA and CDR2 FQGNSA. The trim removed 2 bases at V and 5 bases at J, leaving 13 bases unmatched. The CDR3 DNA sequence: TGTGCCAGCAGCTTAACTTTCTCGACTAGCGGAGCCGACAATGAGCAGTTCTTC. Translated: CASSLTFSTSGADNEQFF.

The genes are TRBV28 and TRBJ2-5, with TRBD2 matching 7 bases. The trim removed 7 bases at V and 7 bases at J, leaving 9 bases unmatched. Germline V gene data show CDR1 as MDHEN and CDR2 as SYDVKM. This CDR3 region has 13 residues. CDR3 sequence reads: CASTPGGTGTQYF. As DNA, the CDR3 is TGTGCCAGCACTCCCGGGGGGACGGGGACCCAGTACTTC.